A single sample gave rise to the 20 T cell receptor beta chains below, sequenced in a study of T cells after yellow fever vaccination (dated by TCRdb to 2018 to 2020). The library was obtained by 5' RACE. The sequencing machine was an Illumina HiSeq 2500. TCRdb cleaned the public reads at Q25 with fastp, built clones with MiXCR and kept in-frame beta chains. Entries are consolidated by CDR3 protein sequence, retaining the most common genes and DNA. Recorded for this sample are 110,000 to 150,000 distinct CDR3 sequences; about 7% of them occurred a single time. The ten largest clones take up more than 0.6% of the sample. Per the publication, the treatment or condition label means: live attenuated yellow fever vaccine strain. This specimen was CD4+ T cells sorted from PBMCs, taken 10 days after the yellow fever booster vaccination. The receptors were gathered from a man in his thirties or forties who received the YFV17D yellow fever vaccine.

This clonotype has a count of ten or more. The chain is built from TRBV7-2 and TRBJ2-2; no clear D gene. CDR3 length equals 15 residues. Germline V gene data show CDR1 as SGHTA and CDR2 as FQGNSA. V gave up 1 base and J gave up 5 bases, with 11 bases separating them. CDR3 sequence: CASSLDRVQTGELFF. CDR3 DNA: TGTGCCAGCAGCTTAGATCGTGTACAAACCGGGGAGCTGTTTTTT.

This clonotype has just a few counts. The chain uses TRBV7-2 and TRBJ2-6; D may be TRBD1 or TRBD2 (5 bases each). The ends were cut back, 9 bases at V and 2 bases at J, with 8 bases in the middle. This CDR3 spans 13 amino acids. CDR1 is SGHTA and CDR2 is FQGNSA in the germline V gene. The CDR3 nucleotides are TGTGCCAGGAGAGGGGCTGGGGCCAACGTCCTGACTTTC. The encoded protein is CARRGAGANVLTF. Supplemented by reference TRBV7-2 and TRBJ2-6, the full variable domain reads GAGVSQSPSNKVTEKGKDVELRCDPISGHTALYWYRQSLGQGLEFLIYFQGNSAPDKSGLPSDRFSAERTGGSVSTLTIQRTQQEDSAVYLCARRGAGANVLTFGAGSRLTVL.

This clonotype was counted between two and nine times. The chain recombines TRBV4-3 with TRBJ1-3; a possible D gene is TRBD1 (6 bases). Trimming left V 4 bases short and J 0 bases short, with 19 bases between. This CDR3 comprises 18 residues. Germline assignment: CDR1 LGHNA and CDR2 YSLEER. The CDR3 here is CASSPQPGQRFSGNTIYF. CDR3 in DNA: TGCGCCAGCAGCCCCCAACCAGGACAGCGTTTCTCTGGAAACACCATATATTTT.

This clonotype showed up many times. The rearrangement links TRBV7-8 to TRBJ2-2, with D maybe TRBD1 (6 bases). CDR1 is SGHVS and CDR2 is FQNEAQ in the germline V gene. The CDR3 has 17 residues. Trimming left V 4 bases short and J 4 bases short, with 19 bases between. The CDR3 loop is CASSSRTDGQSTGELFF. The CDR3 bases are TGTGCCAGCAGCTCCCGGACAGACGGCCAGAGCACCGGGGAGCTGTTTTTT.

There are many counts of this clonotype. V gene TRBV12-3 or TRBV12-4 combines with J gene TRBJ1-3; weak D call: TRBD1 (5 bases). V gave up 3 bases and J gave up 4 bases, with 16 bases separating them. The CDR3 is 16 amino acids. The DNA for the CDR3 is TGTGCCAGCAGTTTCTGGGATGGAGGGACGGGAAACACCATATATTTT. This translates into CASSFWDGGTGNTIYF.

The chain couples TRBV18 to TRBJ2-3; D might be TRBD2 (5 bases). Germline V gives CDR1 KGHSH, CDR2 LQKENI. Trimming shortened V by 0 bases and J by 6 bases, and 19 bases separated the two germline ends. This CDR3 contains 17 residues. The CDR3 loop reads CASSPPVSAAYGDTQYF. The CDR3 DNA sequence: TGTGCCAGCTCACCACCGGTTTCAGCGGCATATGGGGATACGCAGTATTTT. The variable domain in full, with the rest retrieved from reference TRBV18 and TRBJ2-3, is NAGVMQNPRHLVRRRGQEARLRCSPMKGHSHVYWYRQLPEEGLKFMVYLQKENIIDESGMPKERFSAEFPKEGPSILRIQQVVRGDSAAYFCASSPPVSAAYGDTQYFGPGTRLTVL.

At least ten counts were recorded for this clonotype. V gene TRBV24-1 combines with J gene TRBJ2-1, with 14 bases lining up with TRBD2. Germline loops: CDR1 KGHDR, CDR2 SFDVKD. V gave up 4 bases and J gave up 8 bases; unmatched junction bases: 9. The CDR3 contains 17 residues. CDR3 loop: CATSEAGTSGSGYEQFF. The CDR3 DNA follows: TGTGCCACCAGTGAAGCTGGGACTAGCGGGAGCGGGTATGAGCAGTTCTTC.

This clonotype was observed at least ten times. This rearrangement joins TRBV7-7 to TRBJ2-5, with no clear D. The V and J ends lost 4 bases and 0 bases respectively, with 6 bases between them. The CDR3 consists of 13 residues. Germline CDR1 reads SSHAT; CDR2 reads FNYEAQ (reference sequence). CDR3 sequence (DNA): TGTGCCAGCAGCTGGACGGACCAAGAGACCCAGTACTTC. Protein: CASSWTDQETQYF.

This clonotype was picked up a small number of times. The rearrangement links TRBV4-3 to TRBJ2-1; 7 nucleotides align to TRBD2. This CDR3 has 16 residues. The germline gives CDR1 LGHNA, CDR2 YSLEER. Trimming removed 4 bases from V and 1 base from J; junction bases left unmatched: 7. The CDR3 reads CASSRLAGVSYNEQFF. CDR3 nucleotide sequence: TGCGCCAGCAGCCGATTGGCGGGAGTTTCCTACAATGAGCAGTTCTTC.

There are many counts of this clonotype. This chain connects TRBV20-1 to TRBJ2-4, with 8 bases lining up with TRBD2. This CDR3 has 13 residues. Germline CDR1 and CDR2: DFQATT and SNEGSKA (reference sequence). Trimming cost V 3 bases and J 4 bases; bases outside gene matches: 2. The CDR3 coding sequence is TGCAGTGCTAGCGGGAGGGGAAAAAACATTCAGTACTTC. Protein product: CSASGRGKNIQYF.

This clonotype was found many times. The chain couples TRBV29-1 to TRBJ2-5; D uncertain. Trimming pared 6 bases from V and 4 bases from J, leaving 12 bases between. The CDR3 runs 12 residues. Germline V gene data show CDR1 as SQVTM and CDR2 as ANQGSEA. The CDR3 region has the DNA TGCAGCGTCGGGCTAGTTTCAGAGACCCAGTACTTC. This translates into CSVGLVSETQYF.

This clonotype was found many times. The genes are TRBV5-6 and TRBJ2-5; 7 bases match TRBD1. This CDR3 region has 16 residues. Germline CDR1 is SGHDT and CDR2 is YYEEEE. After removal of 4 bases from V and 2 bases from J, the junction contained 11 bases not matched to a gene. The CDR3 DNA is TGTGCCAGCAGCCCACTAGGGACAGCCTTTCAAGAGACCCAGTACTTC. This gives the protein CASSPLGTAFQETQYF.

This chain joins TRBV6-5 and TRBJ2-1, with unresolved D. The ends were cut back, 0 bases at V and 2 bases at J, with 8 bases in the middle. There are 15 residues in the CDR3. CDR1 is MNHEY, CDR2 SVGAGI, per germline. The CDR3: CASSYSPSTYNEQFF. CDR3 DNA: TGTGCCAGCAGTTACTCCCCGAGCACCTACAATGAGCAGTTCTTC.

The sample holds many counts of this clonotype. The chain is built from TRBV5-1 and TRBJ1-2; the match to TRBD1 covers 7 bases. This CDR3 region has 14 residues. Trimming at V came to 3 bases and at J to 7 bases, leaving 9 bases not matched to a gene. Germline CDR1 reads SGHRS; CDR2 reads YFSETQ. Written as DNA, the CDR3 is TGCGCCAGCAGCTCTACAGGGGAGTCGGGTGGCTACACCTTC. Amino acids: CASSSTGESGGYTF.

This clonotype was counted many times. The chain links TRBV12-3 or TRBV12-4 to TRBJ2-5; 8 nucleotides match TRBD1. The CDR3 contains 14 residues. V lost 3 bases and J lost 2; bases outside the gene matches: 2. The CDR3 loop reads CASSFNRGQETQYF. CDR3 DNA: TGTGCCAGCAGTTTTAACAGGGGGCAAGAGACCCAGTACTTC.

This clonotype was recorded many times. The CDR3 DNA is TGTGCCAGCAGCTTAGGACGGGGAAACACCGGGGAGCTGTTTTTT. Its translation: CASSLGRGNTGELFF. The rearrangement joins TRBV7-9 to TRBJ2-2, with D possibly matching TRBD2 (5 bases). The V end lost 1 base, the J end lost 2 bases, and 8 bases lay between the germline ends. Germline lookup yields CDR1 SEHNR and CDR2 FQNEAQ (reference sequence). CDR3 length equals 15 residues.

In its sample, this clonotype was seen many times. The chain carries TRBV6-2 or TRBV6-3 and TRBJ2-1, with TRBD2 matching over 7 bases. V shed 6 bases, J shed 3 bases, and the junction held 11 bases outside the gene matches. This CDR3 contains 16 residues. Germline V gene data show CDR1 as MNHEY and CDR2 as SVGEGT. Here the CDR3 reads CASSKAGTKDYNEQFF. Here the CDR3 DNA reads TGTGCCAGCAGCAAAGCCGGGACTAAGGACTACAATGAGCAGTTCTTC.

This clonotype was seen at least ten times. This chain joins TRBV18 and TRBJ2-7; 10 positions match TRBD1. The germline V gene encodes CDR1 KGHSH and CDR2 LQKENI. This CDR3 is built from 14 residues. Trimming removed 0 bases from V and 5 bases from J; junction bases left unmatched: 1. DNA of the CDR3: TGTGCCAGCTCACCACCGGGACAGGGGAACGAGCAGTACTTC. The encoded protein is CASSPPGQGNEQYF.

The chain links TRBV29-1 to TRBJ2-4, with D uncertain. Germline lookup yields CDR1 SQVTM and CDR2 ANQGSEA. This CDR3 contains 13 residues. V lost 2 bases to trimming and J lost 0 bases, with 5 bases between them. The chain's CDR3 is CSVETVAKNIQYF. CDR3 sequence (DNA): TGCAGCGTTGAAACGGTAGCCAAAAACATTCAGTACTTC.

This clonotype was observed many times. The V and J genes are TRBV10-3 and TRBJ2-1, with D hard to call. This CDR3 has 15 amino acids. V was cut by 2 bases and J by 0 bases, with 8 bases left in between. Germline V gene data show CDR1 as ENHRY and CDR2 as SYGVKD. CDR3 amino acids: CAISEVKSSYNEQFF. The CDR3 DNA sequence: TGTGCCATCAGTGAGGTGAAGAGCTCCTACAATGAGCAGTTCTTC.